One sample yielded the 25 T cell receptor beta chains listed below, sequenced in a study of cytomegalovirus exposure and HLA in healthy donors. The PCR employed 60 Vbeta primers together with 13 Jbeta primers. Using immunoSEQ multiplex PCR, the repertoire was profiled, and TCRdb retains in-frame clones only, with some absent. Of roughly 120,000 clones listed, about 76% are singletons. The sequencing sample was made of PBMCs. Receptors were obtained from a woman between 25 and 40 years old in good health and CMV-seronegative.

The chain employs TRBV5-1 and TRBJ2-1; 9 bases map to TRBD2. There are 16 residues in the CDR3. The germline V gene encodes CDR1 SGHRS and CDR2 YFSETQ. With V trimmed by 3 bases and J by 3 bases, 7 bases remained unmatched. Here the CDR3 reads CASSWEATSGYNEQFF. The CDR3, as DNA: TGCGCCAGCAGCTGGGAGGCGACTAGCGGCTACAATGAGCAGTTCTTC.

The genes are TRBV7-8 and TRBJ2-7, with D maybe TRBD2 (5 bases). The V gene lost 1 base and the J gene lost 5 bases, with 15 bases spanning the gap. Germline CDR1 reads SGHVS; CDR2 reads FQNEAQ. The CDR3 is 15 residues long. The CDR3 spells CASSLGLPGKDEQYF. The DNA of the CDR3 is TGTGCCAGCAGCTTAGGACTCCCGGGGAAGGACGAGCAGTACTTC.

The chain uses TRBV18 and TRBJ2-7, with D perhaps TRBD2 (6 bases). The CDR3 has 15 residues. V dropped 6 bases and J dropped 5 bases, with 20 bases sitting between them. Germline assignment: CDR1 KGHSH and CDR2 LQKENI. The CDR3 protein is CASSPDRTILDEQYF. The CDR3 region has the DNA TGTGCCAGCTCTCCCGACCGGACTATTTTGGACGAGCAGTACTTC.

This clone came up a few times. V is TRBV7-8 and J is TRBJ2-5; possible D gene TRBD1, 6 bases. The CDR3 length is 17 residues. Between the trimmed V and J ends, which lost 2 bases and 2 bases, there was a span of 18 bases. Germline V gene lookup returns CDR1 SGHVS and CDR2 FQNEAQ. The CDR3 region has the DNA TGTGCCAGCAGCTTAAGTGATATCGGCAGGGGACAAGAGACCCAGTACTTC. Encoded protein: CASSLSDIGRGQETQYF.

This clone has a handful of counts. The V call is TRBV10-1, the J call TRBJ2-7; D might be TRBD1 (6 bases). Germline values: CDR1 WNHNN, CDR2 SYGVQD (reference sequence). The CDR3 consists of 13 residues. The V end was cut by 8 bases, the J end by 0 bases, with 11 bases between. The CDR3 DNA is TGCGCCAGCGCGGCAGGGGCCTCCTACGAGCAGTACTTC. This translates into CASAAGASYEQYF.

The rearrangement links TRBV2 to TRBJ1-6; 7 bases align to TRBD1. Germline CDR1 and CDR2: SNHLY and FYNNEI. The junction had 8 bases not matched to a gene; V was cut back by 4 bases and J by 8 bases. This CDR3 contains 15 residues. The CDR3 nucleotides are TGTGCCAGCAGTGGGAATAGGGGGCTTGATTCACCCCTCCACTTT. This sequence encodes CASSGNRGLDSPLHF.

The rearrangement uses TRBV10-3 and TRBJ2-7, with D possibly matching TRBD1 (7 bases). The germline V gene encodes CDR1 ENHRY and CDR2 SYGVKD. V gave up 6 bases and J gave up 2 bases, with 29 bases separating them. This CDR3 has 19 amino acids. CDR3 protein: CAISQEEGAQAKFAYEQYF. CDR3 in DNA: TGTGCCATCAGCCAGGAGGAGGGGGCTCAAGCCAAGTTTGCCTACGAGCAGTACTTC.

This chain uses TRBV4-2 with TRBJ2-1; D is uncertain. V was shortened by 0 bases and J by 6 bases, with 9 bases between the two germline ends. CDR1 LGHNA and CDR2 YNFKEQ come from the germline V gene. The CDR3 totals 14 residues. The DNA of the CDR3 is TGTGCCAGCAGCCAAGATTCCCCGGGCAATGAGCAGTTCTTC. As protein: CASSQDSPGNEQFF.

The CDR3 nucleotides read TGTGCCAGCAGCTTATTCGGCACAGGGCTTCACCAAGAGACCCAGTACTTC. This encodes CASSLFGTGLHQETQYF. This chain connects TRBV7-9 to TRBJ2-5, with D perhaps matching TRBD1 (6 bases). The CDR3 totals 17 residues. V was cut by 2 bases and J by 0 bases, with 16 bases left in between. Germline values: CDR1 SEHNR, CDR2 FQNEAQ (reference sequence).

Only a few counts were recorded for this clone. The chain has TRBV27 and TRBJ2-1; D remains unclear. CDR1 and CDR2 (germline): MNHEY, SMNVEV (reference sequence). Trimming cost V 4 bases and J 13 bases, with 17 bases left between them. The length of the CDR3 is 13 residues. The CDR3 reads CASSYAYPSPQFF. The CDR3 bases are TGTGCCAGCAGTTACGCCTATCCTTCTCCCCAGTTCTTC.

This clone was recorded only once. The junction differs from germline at one of its ends, possibly a read error. The chain couples TRBV7-9 to TRBJ2-7, with 7 bases lining up with TRBD2. CDR1 is SEHNR, CDR2 FQNEAQ, per germline (reference sequence). The CDR3 has 12 residues. The CDR3 loop is CSSSAGLYEQYF. The DNA for the CDR3 is TGTTCCAGCAGCGCGGGACTATACGAGCAGTACTTC.

The V and J genes are TRBV5-6 and TRBJ2-1; D gene uncertain. Trimming removed 1 base at V and 5 bases at J, with 10 bases between. This CDR3 contains 14 residues. Germline V lookup: CDR1 SGHDT, CDR2 YYEEEE. CDR3 amino acids: CASSLRTADNEQFF. The CDR3 region has the DNA TGTGCCAGCAGCTTGAGAACAGCTGACAATGAGCAGTTCTTC.

This chain connects TRBV27 to TRBJ2-1, with 16 bases identical to TRBD2. CDR3 length: 18 residues. After removal of 4 bases from V and 1 base from J, the junction contained 4 bases not matched to a gene. Germline loops: CDR1 MNHEY, CDR2 SMNVEV (reference sequence). Here the CDR3 reads CASSWGLAGGGSYNEQFF. The CDR3 coding sequence is TGTGCCAGCAGTTGGGGACTAGCGGGAGGGGGATCCTACAATGAGCAGTTCTTC.

The V and J genes are TRBV29-1 and TRBJ1-2; D might be TRBD1 (5 bases). The V gene lost 4 bases and the J gene lost 1 base, with 10 bases spanning the gap. This CDR3 is 13 amino acids long. CDR1 SQVTM and CDR2 ANQGSEA come from the germline V gene. In DNA form, the CDR3 reads TGCAGCGTTGGCCCGACAGATAACTATGGCTACACCTTC. Translating gives CSVGPTDNYGYTF.

The V and J genes are TRBV28 and TRBJ2-2; D perhaps matches TRBD2 (6 bases). Germline CDR1 is MDHEN and CDR2 is SYDVKM. The length of the CDR3 is 17 residues. V lost 4 bases, J lost 0 bases, and 15 bases lay in between. Here the CDR3 DNA reads TGTGCCAGCAGTTCCCGACAGACTAGACCGAACACCGGGGAGCTGTTTTTT. It specifies CASSSRQTRPNTGELFF.

The rearrangement uses TRBV5-4 and TRBJ2-7, with a possible D match to TRBD1 (7 bases). V dropped 7 bases and J dropped 3 bases, with 20 bases sitting between them. Germline V gives CDR1 SGHNT, CDR2 YYREEE (reference sequence). This CDR3 spans 15 amino acids. The CDR3 DNA follows: TGTGCCAGCGCTTCAAAGGCAGGGGGACTCTACGAGCAGTACTTC. It is translated as CASASKAGGLYEQYF. The variable domain in full, with the rest retrieved from reference TRBV5-4 and TRBJ2-7, is ETGVTQSPTHLIKTRGQQVTLRCSSQSGHNTVSWYQQALGQGPQFIFQYYREEENGRGNFPPRFSGLQFPNYSSELNVNALELDDSALYLCASASKAGGLYEQYFGPGTRLTVT.

The J gene is TRBJ1-4, the V gene TRBV15; 9 nucleotides line up with TRBD1. Losses at the gene ends were 8 bases for V and 8 bases for J; bases not matched to a gene: 9. CDR1 LNHNV and CDR2 YYDKDF come from the germline V gene (reference sequence). This CDR3 is built from 14 residues. CDR3 in amino acids: CATSTGQGEEKLFF. The CDR3, as DNA: TGTGCCACCTCGACGGGACAGGGAGAAGAAAAACTGTTTTTT.

This clone has a single count. The rearrangement uses TRBV7-9 and TRBJ2-7; TRBD1 aligns across 9 bases. The CDR3 is made up of 13 amino acids. Germline V gene data show CDR1 as SEHNR and CDR2 as FQNEAQ (reference sequence). The junction had 9 bases not matched to a gene; V was cut back by 8 bases and J by 7 bases. The CDR3 DNA is TGTGCCAGCCACTCCGGGACAGGGATTGAGCAGTACTTC. Protein: CASHSGTGIEQYF.

The gene calls are TRBV7-2 and TRBJ2-7; 10 nucleotides line up with TRBD2. The CDR3 extends over 15 amino acids. Germline V gene data show CDR1 as SGHTA and CDR2 as FQGNSA. V lost 4 bases and J lost 6; bases outside the gene matches: 9. The CDR3 region is CASSSSAGGLVEQYF. DNA for the CDR3: TGTGCCAGCAGCTCCTCAGCGGGAGGGTTGGTCGAGCAGTACTTC.

This clone appeared once. This chain connects TRBV5-1 to TRBJ1-6, with D possibly being TRBD1 (5 bases). Trimming stripped 1 base from V and 8 bases from J, with 13 bases between. CDR1 is SGHRS, CDR2 YFSETQ, per germline. The CDR3 has 15 residues. CDR3 DNA: TGCGCCAGCAGCTTGATCGGGGGTGGTGATTCACCCCTCCACTTT. Translated, it gives CASSLIGGGDSPLHF.

The chain has TRBV11-2 and TRBJ2-5; 9 bases map to TRBD1. The CDR3 has 15 amino acids. V gave up 0 bases and J gave up 4 bases; unmatched junction bases: 3. Germline lookup yields CDR1 SGHAT and CDR2 FQNNGV. The CDR3 loop reads CASSLDTGGGETQYF. CDR3 DNA sequence: TGTGCCAGCAGCTTAGACACAGGGGGCGGAGAGACCCAGTACTTC.

This clone was seen more than once but under ten times. The chain employs TRBV6-5 and TRBJ2-7, with 7 bases matching TRBD1. This CDR3 comprises 14 residues. V shed 4 bases and J 0 bases; nucleotides not matched to a gene: 3. The germline CDR1 and CDR2 sequences are MNHEY and SVGAGI. CDR3: CASSLGQSSYEQYF. In nucleotides, the CDR3 is TGTGCCAGCAGTTTGGGACAGAGCTCCTACGAGCAGTACTTC.

The CDR3 DNA reads TGTGCCAGCAGTTTACAGATACAGAATTCACCCCTCCACTTT. Encoded protein: CASSLQIQNSPLHF. This chain uses TRBV27 with TRBJ1-6; D is uncertain. The CDR3 has 14 residues. V lost 2 bases and J 7 bases, leaving 9 bases between the germline ends. The germline V gene encodes CDR1 MNHEY and CDR2 SMNVEV (reference sequence).

This clone occurred a few times. The chain is built from TRBV18 and TRBJ2-1; 9 nucleotides line up with TRBD1. Losses at the gene ends were 6 bases for V and 4 bases for J; bases not matched to a gene: 7. Germline V gene sequence: CDR1 KGHSH, CDR2 LQKENI. The CDR3 has 15 residues. The CDR3 DNA reads as TGTGCCAGCTCCCCCGGGGACAGGGCATACAATGAGCAGTTCTTC. This translates into CASSPGDRAYNEQFF.

This clone came up a few times. The same CDR3 can be traced to other DNA sequences in this sample. This rearrangement joins TRBV28 to TRBJ2-5; D perhaps matches TRBD2 (7 bases). V was shortened by 3 bases and J by 2 bases, with 16 bases between the two germline ends. This CDR3 has 16 residues. CDR1 and CDR2 from the germline V gene are MDHEN and SYDVKM. CDR3 region: CASSLGGAGRQETQYF. As DNA, the CDR3 is TGTGCCAGCAGTTTGGGGGGGGCGGGTCGGCAAGAGACCCAGTACTTC.